These T cell receptor beta chains were read from a single sample in a study of blood T cell repertoires in COVID-19. This table comes from immunoSEQ multiplex PCR, and its TCRdb copy is limited to in-frame clones, with some not included. Of about 250,000 clones listed, approximately 86% were seen once; the top ten hold around 1.5%. Sequencing was carried out using peripheral blood. The origin of the receptors is a man older than 75 with acute or convalescent COVID-19. Both conserved end residues are part of each CDR3. D genes are given only for firm matches. Only some rows state a clone size, as once, few, many or a class for expanded clones.

V gene,clone size,D gene,J gene,CDR3 DNA,CDR3 protein
TRBV4-3,-,TRBD2,TRBJ2-5,TGCGCCAGCAGCCAAGATAGGAGGCCTAGCGGCCAAGAGACCCAGTACTTC,CASSQDRRPSGQETQYF
TRBV6-5,few,-,TRBJ2-3,TGTGCCAGCAGTCGAGGGGGGGCCGAGTCAGATACGCAGTATTTT,CASSRGGAESDTQYF
TRBV3-1/TRBV3-2,few,-,TRBJ2-7,TGTGCCAGCAGCCTTCATGACAGGCTAAAGGAGCAGTACTTC,CASSLHDRLKEQYF
TRBV10-2,-,-,TRBJ2-1,TGCGCCAGCAGCTTAGGACGGACTGGTGAGCAGTTCTTC,CASSLGRTGEQFF
TRBV4-3,-,TRBD2,TRBJ2-1,TGCGCCAGCAGCCAAGACCTTAGCGGGGGGTATGGTGAGCAGTTCTTC,CASSQDLSGGYGEQFF
TRBV7-2,-,TRBD2,TRBJ2-7,TGTGCCAGCAGCTCCGGACTAGCGGTGACCTACGAGCAGTACTTC,CASSSGLAVTYEQYF
TRBV15,-,-,TRBJ2-3,TGTGCCACCAGCAGAGATGGGCATACGCAGTATTTT,CATSRDGHTQYF
TRBV7-9,-,-,TRBJ2-7,TGTGCCAGCAGCTTAGCCTCCGGGGACTCCTACGAGCAGTACTTC,CASSLASGDSYEQYF
TRBV6-1,-,-,TRBJ2-5,TGTGCCAGCAGTGAAGTTAGGGGCAGGGGCGAAGAGACCCAGTACTTC,CASSEVRGRGEETQYF
TRBV19,-,TRBD1,TRBJ1-5,TGTGCCAGTAAACCTGACAGGGGCCCAAATCAGCCCCAGCATTTT,CASKPDRGPNQPQHF
TRBV7-8,-,-,TRBJ2-5,TGTGCCAGCAGCCGCAGCGGGACCCAGTACTTC,CASSRSGTQYF
TRBV27,-,TRBD2,TRBJ2-1,TGTGCCAGCAGTCCGGGAACTAGCGGGAGTTGGAATGAGCAGTTCTTC,CASSPGTSGSWNEQFF
TRBV6-4,few,-,TRBJ1-5,TGTGCCAGCAGTGATCATGACAGTTCAAATCAGCCCCAGCATTTT,CASSDHDSSNQPQHF
TRBV28,-,-,TRBJ1-5,TGTGCCAGTCAAGCATCGGTGGGCAATCAGCCCCAGCATTTT,CASQASVGNQPQHF
TRBV7-7,-,TRBD2,TRBJ2-3,TGTGCTAGCAGCTTATTAGCGGGAGTGGGAGATACGCAGTATTTT,CASSLLAGVGDTQYF
TRBV5-1,-,TRBD1,TRBJ2-4,TGCGCCAGCAGCTTCGGAGACAGGGGGCGGGTCGGCGCCAAAAACATTCAGTACTTC,CASSFGDRGRVGAKNIQYF
TRBV4-3,-,TRBD1,TRBJ1-2,TGCGCCAGCAGCCAAGTTCTTCTGGACAGGGCATATGGCTACACCTTC,CASSQVLLDRAYGYTF
TRBV29-1,-,-,TRBJ1-2,TGCAGCGCCTTCGGGGGGCTTTCAGGGGCGTTCTATGGCTACACCTTC,CSAFGGLSGAFYGYTF
TRBV6-2/TRBV6-3,-,-,TRBJ1-3,TGTGCCAGCAGCAACACAGGGACTGGAAACACCATATATTTT,CASSNTGTGNTIYF
TRBV5-1,-,-,TRBJ2-5,TGCGCCAGCAGCTTGGGGGGGGTCCAAGAGACCCAGTACTTC,CASSLGGVQETQYF
TRBV5-1,few,-,TRBJ1-2,TGCGCCAGCAGCTTGGCCGCGGGGCCGCTTACCACCGGCTATGGCTACACCTTC,CASSLAAGPLTTGYGYTF
TRBV19,-,-,TRBJ1-5,TGTGCCAGTAGTAGAGGGAATCAGCCCCAGCATTTT,CASSRGNQPQHF
TRBV6-5,-,-,TRBJ1-6,TGTGCCAGCACCGAGAGCTCCTATAATTCACCCCTCCACTTT,CASTESSYNSPLHF
TRBV7-9,-,TRBD1,TRBJ1-3,TGTGCCAGCAGCGGGACACAGGGGGCTCTTGGAAACACCATATATTTT,CASSGTQGALGNTIYF
TRBV27,once,-,TRBJ2-1,TGTGCCAGCAGTCCCGTGAGCCGGGTTGAGCAGTTCTTC,CASSPVSRVEQFF
TRBV7-2,-,-,TRBJ2-7,TGTGCCAGCAGCTTAGATTCAGGGGTCTACGAGCAGTACTTC,CASSLDSGVYEQYF
TRBV10-3,-,TRBD1,TRBJ2-7,TGTGCCATCAGTGACCCGGGACAGGGGGCCTCCTACGAGCAGTACTTC,CAISDPGQGASYEQYF
TRBV5-1,-,TRBD1,TRBJ2-3,TGCGCCAGCAGCTTGGAGGGGGCGCGAACAGATACGCAGTATTTT,CASSLEGARTDTQYF
TRBV5-1,-,TRBD2,TRBJ2-3,TGCGCCAGCAGCTACAGACTAGCGGGGCGCACAGATACGCAGTATTTT,CASSYRLAGRTDTQYF
TRBV28,-,-,TRBJ1-4,TGTGCCAGCAGTTCAAATGAAAAACTGTTTTTT,CASSSNEKLFF
TRBV7-2,-,-,TRBJ1-4,TGTGCCAGCAGCCGCATAGGGGGTATGGGGTATGAAAAACTGTTTTTT,CASSRIGGMGYEKLFF
TRBV18,-,TRBD1,TRBJ1-1,TGTGCCAGCTCACTAGGGACAGGGGGCTCCTGGGGGAACACTGAAGCTTTCTTT,CASSLGTGGSWGNTEAFF
TRBV6-2/TRBV6-3,-,TRBD1,TRBJ1-5,TGTGCCAGCAGGCCTAACAGGGGCACGCCTAGCAATCAGCCCCAGCATTTT,CASRPNRGTPSNQPQHF
TRBV28,-,-,TRBJ1-5,TGTGCCAGCAGTTTGGCGGTGGGTCAGCCCCAGCATTTT,CASSLAVGQPQHF
TRBV6-6,-,TRBD2,TRBJ2-3,TGTGCCAGCAGTTCACTAGCGGGGACGGTGGCAGATACGCAGTATTTT,CASSSLAGTVADTQYF
TRBV7-2,-,-,TRBJ1-1,TGTGCCAGCAGCTTAGATTTCTCAGGGCGCGAAGCTTTCTTT,CASSLDFSGREAFF
TRBV7-2,-,-,TRBJ2-3,TGTGCCAGCAGCTTAGCGTACAGAGGGGATACGCAGTATTTT,CASSLAYRGDTQYF
TRBV7-7,-,TRBD2,TRBJ2-5,TGTGCCAGCAGCTTAGGGAAGGGGACTACAGAGACCCAGTACTTC,CASSLGKGTTETQYF
TRBV7-2,-,-,TRBJ1-6,TGTGCCAGCAGCTTATCCAAACGTACAGGCTATAATTCACCCCTCCACTTT,CASSLSKRTGYNSPLHF
TRBV5-1,-,-,TRBJ1-1,TGCGCCAGCAGCCTGCAGATTGAAAACACTGAAGCTTTCTTT,CASSLQIENTEAFF
TRBV5-1,-,TRBD2,TRBJ2-1,TGCGCCAGCAGCTTGGCCATACTAGCGGGAGTGGGTGATGAGCAGTTCTTC,CASSLAILAGVGDEQFF
TRBV18,-,-,TRBJ1-1,TGTGCCAGCTCACCAACCAGAATGAACACTGAAGCTTTCTTT,CASSPTRMNTEAFF
TRBV7-2,-,-,TRBJ2-7,TGTGCCAGCAGCTTCCGAGACGAGCAGTACTTC,CASSFRDEQYF
TRBV7-2,-,-,TRBJ1-2,TGTGCCAGCAGCTTAACAGGGTTCGAAGGCTACACCTTC,CASSLTGFEGYTF
TRBV6-6,-,TRBD1,TRBJ1-4,TGTGCCAGCACCAGAGTGACAGGGACGGTTGAAAAACTGTTTTTT,CASTRVTGTVEKLFF
TRBV6-2/TRBV6-3,once,TRBD1,TRBJ1-2,TGTGCCAGCAGTTACTCCGGGACAGCTACTAACTATGGCTACACCTTC,CASSYSGTATNYGYTF
TRBV15,few,TRBD2,TRBJ2-3,TGTGCCACCAGCCGTGAGCGGGGGGGCTCCACAGATACGCAGTATTTT,CATSRERGGSTDTQYF
TRBV27,-,TRBD1,TRBJ2-7,TGTGCCAGCAGTTTGAGAGGGGACAGGGGACACGAGCAGTACTTC,CASSLRGDRGHEQYF
TRBV6-5,-,-,TRBJ1-1,TGTGCCAGCAGCCCCGGGACAACGATGAACACTGAAGCTTTCTTT,CASSPGTTMNTEAFF
TRBV2,few,TRBD2,TRBJ2-1,TGTGCCAGCATGGGGACTAGCGGCTACAATGAGCAGTTCTTC,CASMGTSGYNEQFF